Following are 31 T cell receptor beta chains from one sample sequenced in a study of shared clonotypes between healthy human individuals. Libraries were prepared by immunoSEQ multiplex PCR; TCRdb keeps only in-frame clonotypes and omits some of them. The table records about 110,000 clones, less than 80% of them present only once. Sequenced input: memory CD8+ T cells sorted from blood. Subset of the sample: CD45RO+ cells pooled with CCR7-negative TemRA cells. Receptors were obtained from a woman in her thirties in good health.

The chain uses TRBV28 and TRBJ1-4, with D perhaps TRBD1 (6 bases). V lost 6 bases, J lost 8 bases, and 19 bases lay in between. The CDR3 has 15 amino acids. Germline assignment: CDR1 MDHEN and CDR2 SYDVKM. The CDR3 nucleotides read TGTGCCAGCAGACCCCAGACAGGAATAGGGGAAAAACTGTTTTTT. This codes for CASRPQTGIGEKLFF.

The V gene is TRBV7-9, the J gene TRBJ1-6, with 8 bases lining up with TRBD1. The germline V gene encodes CDR1 SEHNR and CDR2 FQNEAQ (reference sequence). Trimming removed 5 bases from V and 8 bases from J; junction bases left unmatched: 8. The CDR3 is made up of 15 amino acids. CDR3: CASSRSDREYSPLHF. CDR3 coding DNA: TGTGCCAGCAGCCGCTCGGACAGGGAGTATTCACCCCTCCACTTT.

V and J are TRBV5-1 and TRBJ1-2; TRBD1 might be the D (5 bases). Trimming removed 2 bases at V and 8 bases at J, with 16 bases between. CDR3 length: 14 amino acids. CDR1 and CDR2 from the germline V gene are SGHRS and YFSETQ. CDR3 sequence (DNA): TGCGCCAGCAGCTTTTCAGACTCAGGGAGCGGCTACACCTTC. The encoded protein is CASSFSDSGSGYTF.

The rearrangement uses TRBV6-1 and TRBJ1-5, with D unresolved. V lost 7 bases to trimming and J lost 0 bases, with 13 bases between them. Germline V CDR1 and CDR2: MNHNS, SASEGT. CDR3 length equals 15 residues. CDR3 sequence: CASNTQDVSNQPQHF. CDR3 nucleotide sequence: TGTGCCAGCAACACGCAAGACGTTAGCAATCAGCCCCAGCATTTT.

The chain recombines TRBV2 with TRBJ2-7, with TRBD1 as a possible D gene (6 bases). The CDR3 is 17 amino acids. Germline V lookup: CDR1 SNHLY, CDR2 FYNNEI. The V end was cut by 3 bases, the J end by 2 bases, with 20 bases between. CDR3 amino acids: CASSEPGLRGQPYEQYF. The CDR3 DNA reads as TGTGCCAGCAGTGAGCCGGGCTTAAGAGGACAGCCCTACGAGCAGTACTTC.

This sequence joins TRBV5-4 and TRBJ2-7; D not resolved. V was clipped by 0 bases and J by 6 bases, with 7 bases between them. The germline CDR1 and CDR2 sequences are SGHNT and YYREEE (reference sequence). The CDR3 contains 12 residues. In DNA, the CDR3 is TGTGCCAGCAGCTTGGCTGAGCGCGAGCAGTACTTC. It encodes CASSLAEREQYF.

The sample holds many counts of this clone. The rearrangement links TRBV4-2 to TRBJ1-5, with 7 bases lining up with TRBD1. J was trimmed by 4 bases and V by 3 bases; bases with no gene match: 6. The germline CDR1 and CDR2 sequences are LGHNA and YNFKEQ. There are 15 residues in the CDR3. CDR3 DNA sequence: TGTGCCAGCAGCCACGAGGGACAGCCTAATCAGCCCCAGCATTTT. Its protein is CASSHEGQPNQPQHF.

V and J are TRBV27 and TRBJ2-5; the match to TRBD2 covers 12 bases. The ends lost 5 bases at V and 5 bases at J; junction bases unmatched: 9. Per germline, CDR1 MNHEY and CDR2 SMNVEV (reference sequence). The CDR3 consists of 16 residues. The CDR3 spells CASSPRTSGTGETQYF. The CDR3, as DNA: TGTGCCAGCAGTCCCCGGACTAGCGGGACAGGGGAGACCCAGTACTTC.

This CDR3 reads CSVGPPGGNYEQYF. The CDR3 DNA sequence: TGCAGCGTTGGTCCCCCGGGAGGGAACTACGAGCAGTACTTC. V is TRBV29-1 and J is TRBJ2-7, with TRBD2 matching over 8 bases. The germline CDR1 and CDR2 sequences are SQVTM and ANQGSEA. The CDR3 covers 14 residues. The V segment lost 4 bases and the J segment 3 bases; nucleotides outside the gene matches: 8.

This sequence joins TRBV30 and TRBJ2-1, with 8 bases fitting TRBD2. Germline lookup yields CDR1 GTSNPN and CDR2 SVGIG (reference sequence). V dropped 2 bases and J dropped 5; count of bases not matched to a gene: 14. CDR3 length equals 17 residues. The CDR3 reads CAWSPHPVSGTDNEQFF. CDR3 bases: TGTGCCTGGAGTCCACACCCAGTTAGCGGGACTGACAATGAGCAGTTCTTC.

The chain employs TRBV28 and TRBJ2-6, with 9 nucleotides matching TRBD2. This CDR3 is 18 amino acids long. The germline V gene encodes CDR1 MDHEN and CDR2 SYDVKM. The junction had 9 bases not matched to a gene; V was cut back by 3 bases and J by 3 bases. Here the CDR3 reads CASSLKREEVDGANVLTF. The CDR3 nucleotides read TGTGCCAGCAGTTTGAAGCGGGAGGAAGTGGATGGGGCCAACGTCCTGACTTTC.

V usage is TRBV4-1 and J usage is TRBJ1-1; D gene unclear. The germline V gene encodes CDR1 MGHRA and CDR2 YSYEKL. V lost 4 bases and J 3 bases, leaving 18 bases between the germline ends. The CDR3 is 16 residues long. This CDR3 reads CASSRSMVRQYTEAFF. CDR3 in DNA: TGCGCCAGCAGCCGGAGCATGGTCCGGCAATACACTGAAGCTTTCTTT.

The chain joins TRBV4-1 to TRBJ2-1, with D perhaps TRBD1 or TRBD2 (5 bases each). Germline V lookup: CDR1 MGHRA, CDR2 YSYEKL. The V and J ends lost 4 bases and 2 bases respectively, with 12 bases between them. The CDR3 loop spans 15 amino acids. CDR3 nucleotide sequence: TGCGCCAGCAGCCTGGGGTGGGGGACCTACAATGAGCAGTTCTTC. Translated, it gives CASSLGWGTYNEQFF.

The table lists this clone with a count of one. J is TRBJ2-7 and V is TRBV28, with D possibly matching TRBD1 (6 bases). V lost 3 bases to trimming and J lost 0 bases, with 18 bases between them. Looked up from germline, CDR1 is MDHEN and CDR2 is SYDVKM. This CDR3 comprises 17 residues. The CDR3 coding sequence is TGTGCCAGCAGTTTGGGACACGAGGGTCACAGCTCCTACGAGCAGTACTTC. Encoded protein: CASSLGHEGHSSYEQYF.

The chain is built from TRBV5-4 and TRBJ1-2; D unresolved. Per the germline V gene, CDR1 is SGHNT and CDR2 is YYREEE (reference sequence). The CDR3 consists of 14 residues. V lost 8 bases, J lost 3 bases, and 17 bases lay in between. The CDR3 DNA is TGTGCCAGTAACCACGGGGAAACGGACTATGGCTACACCTTC. Translated: CASNHGETDYGYTF.

The rearrangement links TRBV19 to TRBJ2-7, with D perhaps matching TRBD1 or TRBD2 (5 bases each). From germline, CDR1 is LNHDA and CDR2 SQIVND (reference sequence). The CDR3 is 13 amino acids. V gave up 5 bases and J gave up 2 bases, with 10 bases separating them. The CDR3 loop reads CASSLGPPYEQYF. The CDR3 DNA reads TGTGCCAGTAGTCTGGGACCTCCCTACGAGCAGTACTTC.

The chain has TRBV6-1 and TRBJ2-7, with D maybe TRBD2 (6 bases). In germline, CDR1 is MNHNS, CDR2 SASEGT. CDR3 size: 15 residues. The ends were cut back, 5 bases at V and 0 bases at J, with 14 bases in the middle. CDR3 in amino acids: CASSSGTSFSYEQYF. Written as DNA, the CDR3 is TGTGCCAGCAGTTCTGGGACTTCTTTCTCCTACGAGCAGTACTTC.

Only one count was recorded for this clone. This chain joins TRBV7-8 and TRBJ1-1; D is unclear. Trimming took off 5 bases at V and 6 bases at J, with 13 bases between the two ends. The germline CDR1 and CDR2 sequences are SGHVS and FQNEAQ. The CDR3 spans 13 residues. The CDR3 bases are TGTGCCAGCAGCATCCAAGCCGCCCCTGAAGCTTTCTTT. It specifies CASSIQAAPEAFF.

As for this clone: A much larger clonotype is one base distant, so this may be a read error. The CDR3 sequence is CASSLGEGTTDTQYF. CDR3 bases: TGTGCCAGCAGCTTAGGTGAAGGGACCACAGATACGCAGTATTTT. J is TRBJ2-3 and V is TRBV7-2; the D call may be TRBD1 or TRBD2 (5 bases each). The CDR3 spans 15 residues. Germline assignment: CDR1 SGHTA and CDR2 FQGNSA. Trimming cost V 1 base and J 2 bases, with 10 bases left between them.

The rearrangement links TRBV10-1 to TRBJ2-7; a possible D gene is TRBD2 (5 bases). Trimming shortened V by 7 bases and J by 0 bases, and 10 bases separated the two germline ends. The CDR3 is 13 amino acids. CDR1 and CDR2 from the germline V gene are WNHNN and SYGVQD (reference sequence). This chain's CDR3 is CASTERSSYEQYF. Written as DNA, the CDR3 is TGCGCCAGCACCGAGCGGAGCTCCTACGAGCAGTACTTC.

The genes are TRBV29-1 and TRBJ2-1; 7 nucleotides agree with TRBD2. The CDR3 has 16 amino acids. After removal of 0 bases from V and 5 bases from J, the junction contained 10 bases not matched to a gene. The V gene's germline CDR1 is SQVTM and CDR2 ANQGSEA. The CDR3 DNA follows: TGCAGCGTTGAAGAAGTGAGGGAGGGATACAACAATGAGCAGTTCTTC. Translated, it gives CSVEEVREGYNNEQFF.

In its sample, this clone was seen a few times. The V call is TRBV11-3, the J call TRBJ2-3; TRBD1 or TRBD2 may be the D gene (5 bases each). This CDR3 contains 18 residues. Between the trimmed V and J ends, which lost 2 bases and 5 bases, there was a span of 23 bases. Germline CDR1 is SGHNT and CDR2 is YENEEA. CDR3: CASSLTAPGQRQGDTQYF. As DNA, the CDR3 is TGTGCCAGCAGCTTAACTGCTCCGGGCCAGCGGCAGGGAGATACGCAGTATTTT.

The rearrangement joins TRBV5-1 to TRBJ2-7, with 7 bases identical to TRBD1. Trimming at V came to 0 bases and at J to 7 bases, leaving 10 bases not matched to a gene. Germline assignment: CDR1 SGHRS and CDR2 YFSETQ. The CDR3 is 15 amino acids. CDR3 nucleotide sequence: TGCGCCAGCAGCTTGGACAGGGGCCCATATTTTGAGCAGTACTTC. It yields the protein CASSLDRGPYFEQYF. The entire variable domain, with the rest obtained from reference TRBV5-1 and TRBJ2-7, is as follows: KAGVTQTPRYLIKTRGQQVTLSCSPISGHRSVSWYQQTPGQGLQFLFEYFSETQRNKGNFPGRFSGRQFSNSRSEMNVSTLELGDSALYLCASSLDRGPYFEQYFGPGTRLTVT.

The chain uses TRBV27 and TRBJ2-5; no clear D. The CDR3 is 15 residues long. Germline assignment: CDR1 MNHEY and CDR2 SMNVEV (reference sequence). Trimming took off 5 bases at V and 5 bases at J, with 18 bases between the two ends. The CDR3 region is CASSGPRLGIETQYF. The CDR3 DNA sequence: TGTGCCAGCAGTGGCCCACGGTTAGGGATCGAGACCCAGTACTTC.

This clone was seen only a few times. The sample contains more than one DNA sequence encoding this CDR3. The rearrangement links TRBV9 to TRBJ1-2; D remains ambiguous. The length of the CDR3 is 11 residues. Per the germline V gene, CDR1 is SGDLS and CDR2 is YYNGEE. V was clipped by 1 base and J by 6 bases, with 4 bases between them. The CDR3: CASSVNDGYTF. DNA for the CDR3: TGTGCCAGCAGCGTAAATGATGGCTACACCTTC.

The chain employs TRBV25-1 and TRBJ1-1; D perhaps matches TRBD1 (6 bases). The CDR3 runs to 14 residues. In germline, CDR1 is MGHDK, CDR2 SYGVNS. Trimming shortened V by 7 bases and J by 6 bases, and 18 bases separated the two germline ends. CDR3 in amino acids: CASTPLGGLAEAFF. In DNA form, the CDR3 reads TGTGCCAGCACCCCACTGGGGGGCTTGGCTGAAGCTTTCTTT.

This chain links TRBV14 with TRBJ2-4; perhaps TRBD2 as D (6 bases). Germline assignment: CDR1 SGHDN and CDR2 FVKESK. This CDR3 contains 13 residues. Trimming removed 5 bases from V and 7 bases from J, with 12 bases in between. CDR3 sequence reads: CASSLGLLNIQYF. In nucleotides, the CDR3 is TGTGCCAGCAGCTTGGGACTTCTCAACATTCAGTACTTC.

V gene TRBV10-1 combines with J gene TRBJ2-7; D gene unclear. The CDR3 covers 11 residues. The V and J ends lost 3 bases and 6 bases respectively, with 6 bases between them. Germline V gene data show CDR1 as WNHNN and CDR2 as SYGVQD (reference sequence). Written as DNA, the CDR3 is TGCGCCAGCAGTGATGGCAGCGAGCAGTACTTC. Amino acids: CASSDGSEQYF.

The V call is TRBV28, the J call TRBJ1-1, with 7 bases aligning to TRBD1. Germline V gives CDR1 MDHEN, CDR2 SYDVKM. J was trimmed by 6 bases and V by 3 bases; bases with no gene match: 10. The CDR3 runs to 15 residues. The CDR3 spells CASSFGDSQSSEAFF. The CDR3 bases are TGTGCCAGCAGTTTCGGGGACAGTCAATCATCTGAAGCTTTCTTT.

This clone was picked up a small number of times. The J gene is TRBJ2-3, the V gene TRBV7-8, with D maybe TRBD1 (5 bases). V lost 2 bases and J 2 bases, leaving 8 bases between the germline ends. Germline V gene lookup returns CDR1 SGHVS and CDR2 FQNEAQ. This CDR3 is 14 amino acids long. Written as DNA, the CDR3 is TGTGCCAGCAGCTTATCCAGGGTCACAGATACGCAGTATTTT. Translated: CASSLSRVTDTQYF.

This clone was observed once. The rearrangement uses TRBV6-4 and TRBJ2-5; 7 nucleotides line up with TRBD2. Germline assignment: CDR1 MRHNA and CDR2 SNTAGT. The CDR3 is 16 amino acids. Trimming took 0 bases from V and 1 from J; bases not matched to a gene: 5. The CDR3 nucleotides read TGTGCCAGCAGTGACTCCGGGGGAGGGACCCAAGAGACCCAGTACTTC. This sequence encodes CASSDSGGGTQETQYF.